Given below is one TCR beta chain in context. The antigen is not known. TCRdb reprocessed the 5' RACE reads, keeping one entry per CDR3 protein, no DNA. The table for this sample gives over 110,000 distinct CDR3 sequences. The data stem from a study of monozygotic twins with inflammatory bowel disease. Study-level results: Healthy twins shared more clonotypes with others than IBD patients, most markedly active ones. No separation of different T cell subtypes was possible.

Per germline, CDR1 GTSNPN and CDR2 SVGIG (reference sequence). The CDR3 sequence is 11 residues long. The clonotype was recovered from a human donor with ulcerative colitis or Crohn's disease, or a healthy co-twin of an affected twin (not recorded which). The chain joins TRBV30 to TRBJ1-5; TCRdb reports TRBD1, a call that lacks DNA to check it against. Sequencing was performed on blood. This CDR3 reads CAWSQGQPQHF.